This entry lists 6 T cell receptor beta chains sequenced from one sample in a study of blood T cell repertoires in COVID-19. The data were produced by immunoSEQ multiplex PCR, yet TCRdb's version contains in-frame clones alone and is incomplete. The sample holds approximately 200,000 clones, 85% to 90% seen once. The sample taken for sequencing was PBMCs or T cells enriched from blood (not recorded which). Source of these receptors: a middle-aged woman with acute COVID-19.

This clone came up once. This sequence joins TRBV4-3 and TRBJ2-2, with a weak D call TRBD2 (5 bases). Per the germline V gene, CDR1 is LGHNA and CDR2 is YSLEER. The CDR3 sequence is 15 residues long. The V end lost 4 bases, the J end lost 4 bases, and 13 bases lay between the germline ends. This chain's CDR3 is CASSPFEEVTGELFF. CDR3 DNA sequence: TGCGCCAGCAGCCCGTTCGAGGAGGTCACCGGGGAGCTGTTTTTT.

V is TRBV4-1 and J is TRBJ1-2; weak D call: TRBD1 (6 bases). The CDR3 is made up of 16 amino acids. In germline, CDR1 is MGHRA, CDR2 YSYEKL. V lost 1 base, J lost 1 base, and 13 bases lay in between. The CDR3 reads CASSQAPGALNYGYTF. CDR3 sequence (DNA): TGCGCCAGCAGCCAAGCACCAGGGGCCCTTAACTATGGCTACACCTTC.

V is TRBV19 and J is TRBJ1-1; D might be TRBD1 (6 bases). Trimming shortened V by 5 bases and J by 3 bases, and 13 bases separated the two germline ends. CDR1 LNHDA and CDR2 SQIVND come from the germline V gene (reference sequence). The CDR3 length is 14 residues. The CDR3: CASSGQLSDTEAFF. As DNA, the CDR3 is TGTGCCAGTAGTGGACAGCTTTCGGACACTGAAGCTTTCTTT. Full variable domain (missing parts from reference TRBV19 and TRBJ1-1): DGGITQSPKYLFRKEGQNVTLSCEQNLNHDAMYWYRQDPGQGLRLIYYSQIVNDFQKGDIAEGYSVSREKKESFPLTVTSAQKNPTAFYLCASSGQLSDTEAFFGQGTRLTVV.

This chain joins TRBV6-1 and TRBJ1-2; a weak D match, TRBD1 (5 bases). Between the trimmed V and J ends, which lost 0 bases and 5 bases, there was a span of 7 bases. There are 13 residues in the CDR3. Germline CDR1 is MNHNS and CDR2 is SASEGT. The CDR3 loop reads CASSEAGQYGYTF. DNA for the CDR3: TGTGCCAGCAGTGAAGCGGGGCAGTATGGCTACACCTTC.

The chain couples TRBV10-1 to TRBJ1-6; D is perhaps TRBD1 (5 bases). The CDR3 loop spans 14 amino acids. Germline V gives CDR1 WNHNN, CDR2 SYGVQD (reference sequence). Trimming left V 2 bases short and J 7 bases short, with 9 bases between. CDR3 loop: CASSEQGGNSPLHF. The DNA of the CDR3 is TGCGCCAGCAGTGAGCAGGGTGGGAATTCACCCCTCCACTTT.

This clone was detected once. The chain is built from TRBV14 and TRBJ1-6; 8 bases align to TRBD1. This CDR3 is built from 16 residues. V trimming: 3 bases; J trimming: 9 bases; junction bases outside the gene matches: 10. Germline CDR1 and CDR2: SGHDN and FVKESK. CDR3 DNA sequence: TGTGCCAGCAGCCAGGGGAGGACAGGGTCGGGTTCACCCCTCCACTTT. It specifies CASSQGRTGSGSPLHF.